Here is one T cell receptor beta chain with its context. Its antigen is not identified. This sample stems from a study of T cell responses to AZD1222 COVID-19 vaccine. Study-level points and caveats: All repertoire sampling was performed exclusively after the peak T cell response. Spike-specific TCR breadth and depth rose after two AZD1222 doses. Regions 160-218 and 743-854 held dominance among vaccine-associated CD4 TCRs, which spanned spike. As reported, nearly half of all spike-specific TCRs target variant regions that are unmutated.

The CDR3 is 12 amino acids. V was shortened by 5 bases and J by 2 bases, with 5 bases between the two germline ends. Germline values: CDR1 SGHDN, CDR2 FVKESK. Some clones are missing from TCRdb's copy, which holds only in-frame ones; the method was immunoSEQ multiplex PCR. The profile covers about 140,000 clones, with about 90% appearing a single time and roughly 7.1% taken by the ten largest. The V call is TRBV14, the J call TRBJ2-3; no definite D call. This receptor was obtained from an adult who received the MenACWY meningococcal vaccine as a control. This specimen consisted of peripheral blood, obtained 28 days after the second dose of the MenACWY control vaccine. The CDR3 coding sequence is TGTGCCAGCAGCTTGATCACAGATACGCAGTATTTT. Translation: CASSLITDTQYF.